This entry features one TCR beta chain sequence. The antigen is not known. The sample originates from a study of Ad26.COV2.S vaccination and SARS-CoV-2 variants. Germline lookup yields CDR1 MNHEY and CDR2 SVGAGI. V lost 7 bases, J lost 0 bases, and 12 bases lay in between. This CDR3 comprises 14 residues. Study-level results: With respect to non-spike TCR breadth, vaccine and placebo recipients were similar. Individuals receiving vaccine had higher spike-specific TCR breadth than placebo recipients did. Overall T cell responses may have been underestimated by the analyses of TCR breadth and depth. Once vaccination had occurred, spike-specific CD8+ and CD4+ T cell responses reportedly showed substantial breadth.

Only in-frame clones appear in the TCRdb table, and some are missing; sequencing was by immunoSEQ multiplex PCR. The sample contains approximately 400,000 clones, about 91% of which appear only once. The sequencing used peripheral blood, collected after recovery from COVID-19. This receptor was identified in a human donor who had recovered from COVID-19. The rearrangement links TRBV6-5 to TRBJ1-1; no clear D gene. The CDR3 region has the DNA TGTGCCAGCAATCGGGGTGAGGTGAACACTGAAGCTTTCTTT. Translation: CASNRGEVNTEAFF.